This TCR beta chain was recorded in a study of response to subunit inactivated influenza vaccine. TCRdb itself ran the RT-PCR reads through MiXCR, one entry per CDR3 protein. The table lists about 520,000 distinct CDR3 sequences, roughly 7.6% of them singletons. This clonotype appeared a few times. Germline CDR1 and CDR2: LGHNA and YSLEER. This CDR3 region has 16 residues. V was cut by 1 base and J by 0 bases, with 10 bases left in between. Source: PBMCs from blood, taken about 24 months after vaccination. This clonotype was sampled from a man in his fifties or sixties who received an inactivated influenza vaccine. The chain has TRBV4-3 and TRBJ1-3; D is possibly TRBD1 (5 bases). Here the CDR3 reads CASSQAADSSGNTIYF. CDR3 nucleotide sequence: TGCGCCAGCAGCCAAGCGGCCGACAGCTCTGGAAACACCATATATTTT.